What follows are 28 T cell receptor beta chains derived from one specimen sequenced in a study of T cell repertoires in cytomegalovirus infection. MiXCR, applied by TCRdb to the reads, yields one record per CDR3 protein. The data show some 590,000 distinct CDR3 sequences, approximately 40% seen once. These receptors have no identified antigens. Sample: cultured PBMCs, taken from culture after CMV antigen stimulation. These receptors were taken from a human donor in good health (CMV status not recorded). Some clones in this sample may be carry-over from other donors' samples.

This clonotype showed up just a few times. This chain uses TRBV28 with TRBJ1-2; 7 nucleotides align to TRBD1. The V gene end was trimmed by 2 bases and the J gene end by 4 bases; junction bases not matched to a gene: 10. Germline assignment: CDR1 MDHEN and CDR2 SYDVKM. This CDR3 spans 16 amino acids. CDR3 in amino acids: CASSLAKLGQVYGYTF. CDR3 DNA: TGTGCCAGCAGTTTAGCGAAGCTAGGACAGGTCTATGGCTACACCTTC.

Here the CDR3 reads CASSLASSGSSSGYF. As DNA, the CDR3 is TGTGCCAGCAGCTTAGCCTCGAGCGGTTCATCAAGCGGCTATTTT. This chain joins TRBV7-8 and TRBJ2-3, with a tentative D call TRBD2 (5 bases). Per the germline V gene, CDR1 is SGHVS and CDR2 is FQNEAQ. The CDR3 runs 15 residues. Trimming stripped 0 bases from V and 15 bases from J, with 22 bases between.

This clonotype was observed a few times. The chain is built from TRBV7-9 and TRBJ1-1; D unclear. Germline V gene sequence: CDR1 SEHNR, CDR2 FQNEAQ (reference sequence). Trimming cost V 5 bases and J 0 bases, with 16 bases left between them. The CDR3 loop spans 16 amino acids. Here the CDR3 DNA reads TGTGCCAGCAGCCCCAGAGAGGACGCCATGAACACTGAAGCTTTCTTT. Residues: CASSPREDAMNTEAFF.

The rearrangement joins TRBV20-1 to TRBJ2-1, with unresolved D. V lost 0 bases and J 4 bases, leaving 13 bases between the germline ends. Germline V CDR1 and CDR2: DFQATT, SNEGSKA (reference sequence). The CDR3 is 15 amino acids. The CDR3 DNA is TGCAGTGCTAGAGAAGGATCCCAAGTGTACAATGAGCAGTTCTTC. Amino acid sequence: CSAREGSQVYNEQFF.

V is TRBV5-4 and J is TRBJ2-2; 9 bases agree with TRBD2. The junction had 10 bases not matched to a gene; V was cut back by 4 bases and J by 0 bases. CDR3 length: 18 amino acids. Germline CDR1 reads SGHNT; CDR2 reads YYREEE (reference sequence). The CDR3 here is CASSPRGQRGANTGELFF. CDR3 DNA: TGTGCCAGCAGCCCAAGAGGCCAGCGGGGGGCGAACACCGGGGAGCTGTTTTTT.

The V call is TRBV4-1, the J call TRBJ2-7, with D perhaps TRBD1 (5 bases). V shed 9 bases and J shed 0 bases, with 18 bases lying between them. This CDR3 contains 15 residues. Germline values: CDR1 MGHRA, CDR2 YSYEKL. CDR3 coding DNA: TGCGCCAGTAAAGAGACAGAACAGTTCTCCTACGAGCAGTACTTC. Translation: CASKETEQFSYEQYF.

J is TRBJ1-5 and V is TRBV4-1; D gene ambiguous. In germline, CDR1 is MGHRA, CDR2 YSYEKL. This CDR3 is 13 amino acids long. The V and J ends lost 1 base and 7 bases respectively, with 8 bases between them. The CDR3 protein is CASSQVHSQPQHF. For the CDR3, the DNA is TGCGCCAGCAGCCAAGTACATTCCCAGCCCCAGCATTTT.

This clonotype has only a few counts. In DNA form, the CDR3 reads TGTGCCAGCAGTTGGGGGGTGTCTGGGACCCCGTATTTT. Protein sequence: CASSWGVSGTPYF. V usage is TRBV28 and J usage is TRBJ2-3; D may be TRBD2 (6 bases). The ends were cut back, 4 bases at V and 14 bases at J, with 19 bases in the middle. Germline CDR1 reads MDHEN; CDR2 reads SYDVKM. This CDR3 region has 13 residues.

CDR3 protein: CASSQDLPGENYGYTF. CDR3 sequence (DNA): TGTGCCAGCAGCCAAGATTTACCAGGGGAAAACTATGGCTACACCTTC. This chain links TRBV14 with TRBJ1-2, with D possibly being TRBD1 (6 bases). Trimming took off 0 bases at V and 2 bases at J, with 13 bases between the two ends. The CDR3 is 16 residues long. CDR1 SGHDN and CDR2 FVKESK come from the germline V gene.

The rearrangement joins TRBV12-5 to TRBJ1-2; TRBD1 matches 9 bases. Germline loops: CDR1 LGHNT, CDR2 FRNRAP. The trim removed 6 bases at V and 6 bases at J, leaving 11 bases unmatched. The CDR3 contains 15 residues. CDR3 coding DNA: TGTGCTAGTGGCCCCGCCTCGGGACAGGGAAATGGCTACACCTTC. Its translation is CASGPASGQGNGYTF.

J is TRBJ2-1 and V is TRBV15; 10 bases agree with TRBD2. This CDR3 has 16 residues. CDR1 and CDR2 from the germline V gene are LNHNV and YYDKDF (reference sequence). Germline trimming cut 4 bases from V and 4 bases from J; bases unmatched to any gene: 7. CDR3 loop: CATSKGPSGSYNEQFF. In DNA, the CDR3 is TGTGCCACCAGCAAGGGACCTAGCGGGAGTTACAATGAGCAGTTCTTC.

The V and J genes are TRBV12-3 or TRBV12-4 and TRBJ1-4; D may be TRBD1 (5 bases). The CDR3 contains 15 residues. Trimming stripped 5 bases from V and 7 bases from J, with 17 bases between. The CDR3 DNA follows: TGTGCCAGCAGTGTAGGTGGGCAGGGAATTGAAAAACTGTTTTTT. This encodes CASSVGGQGIEKLFF.

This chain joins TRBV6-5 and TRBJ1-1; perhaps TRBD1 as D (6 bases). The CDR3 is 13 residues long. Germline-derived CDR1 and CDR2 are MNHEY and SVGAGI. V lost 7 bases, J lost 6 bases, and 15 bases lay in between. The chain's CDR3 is CASTRTVEAEAFF. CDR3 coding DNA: TGTGCCAGCACCAGGACAGTTGAGGCTGAAGCTTTCTTT.

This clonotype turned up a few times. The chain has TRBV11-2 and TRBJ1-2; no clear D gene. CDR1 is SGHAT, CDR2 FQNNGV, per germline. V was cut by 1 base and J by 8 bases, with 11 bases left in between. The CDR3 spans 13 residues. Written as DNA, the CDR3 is TGTGCCAGCAGCTTAGTATCCACGCGGGGCTACACCTTC. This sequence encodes CASSLVSTRGYTF.

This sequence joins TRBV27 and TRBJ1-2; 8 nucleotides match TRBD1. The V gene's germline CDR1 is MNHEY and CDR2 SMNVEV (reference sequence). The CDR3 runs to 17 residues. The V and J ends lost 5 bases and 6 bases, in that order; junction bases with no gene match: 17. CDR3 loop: CASSRGHAGGILDGYTF. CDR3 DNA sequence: TGTGCCAGCAGTCGGGGGCACGCAGGGGGCATTTTAGATGGCTACACCTTC.

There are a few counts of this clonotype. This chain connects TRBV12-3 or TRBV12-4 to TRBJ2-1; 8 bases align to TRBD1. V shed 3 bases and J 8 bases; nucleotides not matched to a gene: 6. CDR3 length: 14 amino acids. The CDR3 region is CASSFGTGRDEQFF. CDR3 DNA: TGTGCCAGCAGTTTCGGGACAGGTCGGGATGAGCAGTTCTTC.

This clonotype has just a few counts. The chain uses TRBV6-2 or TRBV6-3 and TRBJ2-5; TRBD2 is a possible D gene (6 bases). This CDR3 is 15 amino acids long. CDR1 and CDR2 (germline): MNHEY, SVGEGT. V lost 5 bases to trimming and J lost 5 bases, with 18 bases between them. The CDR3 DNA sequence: TGTGCCAGCAGTCACCTAATAGCGGTACAGGAGACCCAGTACTTC. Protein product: CASSHLIAVQETQYF.

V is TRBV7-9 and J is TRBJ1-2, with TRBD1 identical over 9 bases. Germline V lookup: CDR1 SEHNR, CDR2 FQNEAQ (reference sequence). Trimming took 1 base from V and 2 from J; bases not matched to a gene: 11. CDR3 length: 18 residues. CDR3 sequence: CASSLGGTGLMWNYGYTF. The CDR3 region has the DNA TGTGCCAGCAGCTTAGGGGGGACAGGGTTGATGTGGAACTATGGCTACACCTTC.

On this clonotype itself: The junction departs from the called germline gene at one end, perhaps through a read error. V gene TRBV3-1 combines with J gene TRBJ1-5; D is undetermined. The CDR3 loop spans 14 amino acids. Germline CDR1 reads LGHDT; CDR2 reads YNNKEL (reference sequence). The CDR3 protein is CASSLGSANQRQHF. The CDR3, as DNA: TGTGCCAGCAGCCTTGGAAGTGCAAATCAGCGCCAGCATTTT.

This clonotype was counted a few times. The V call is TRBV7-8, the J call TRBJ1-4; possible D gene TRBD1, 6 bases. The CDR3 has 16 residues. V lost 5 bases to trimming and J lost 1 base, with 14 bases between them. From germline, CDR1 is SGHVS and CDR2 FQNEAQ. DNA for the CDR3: TGTGCCAGCAGCCACATAATCAGGGGAACTAATGAAAAACTGTTTTTT. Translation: CASSHIIRGTNEKLFF. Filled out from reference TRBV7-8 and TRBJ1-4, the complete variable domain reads GAGVSQSPRYKVAKRGQDVALRCDPISGHVSLFWYQQALGQGPEFLTYFQNEAQLDKSGLPSDRFFAERPEGSVSTLKIQRTQQEDSAVYLCASSHIIRGTNEKLFFGSGTQLSVL.

Here the CDR3 reads CATEDRVGEKLFF. The CDR3, as DNA: TGTGCCACCGAAGACAGGGTGGGGGAAAAACTGTTTTTT. This chain links TRBV19 with TRBJ1-4; 7 bases map to TRBD1. The junction had 10 bases not matched to a gene; V was cut back by 10 bases and J by 8 bases. Germline V CDR1 and CDR2: LNHDA, SQIVND (reference sequence). This CDR3 has 13 residues.

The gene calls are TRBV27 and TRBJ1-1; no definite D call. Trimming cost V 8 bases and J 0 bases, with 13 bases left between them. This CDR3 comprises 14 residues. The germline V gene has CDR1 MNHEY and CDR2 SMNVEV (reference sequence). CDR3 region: CASRSGVVNTEAFF. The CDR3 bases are TGTGCCAGCCGGTCCGGGGTTGTGAACACTGAAGCTTTCTTT.

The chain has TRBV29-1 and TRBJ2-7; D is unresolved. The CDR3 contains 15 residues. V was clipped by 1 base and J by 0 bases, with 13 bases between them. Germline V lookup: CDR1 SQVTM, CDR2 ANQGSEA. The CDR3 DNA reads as TGCAGCGTTGAAGGAAAGCGTGGAAGCTCCTACGAGCAGTACTTC. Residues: CSVEGKRGSSYEQYF.

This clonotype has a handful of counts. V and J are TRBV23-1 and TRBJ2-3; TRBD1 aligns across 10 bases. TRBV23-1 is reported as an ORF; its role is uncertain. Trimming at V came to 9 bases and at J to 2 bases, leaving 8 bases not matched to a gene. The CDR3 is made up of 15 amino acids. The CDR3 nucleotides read TGCGCCAGAGGGACAGGGGTCTGGGACACAGATACGCAGTATTTT. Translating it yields CARGTGVWDTDTQYF.

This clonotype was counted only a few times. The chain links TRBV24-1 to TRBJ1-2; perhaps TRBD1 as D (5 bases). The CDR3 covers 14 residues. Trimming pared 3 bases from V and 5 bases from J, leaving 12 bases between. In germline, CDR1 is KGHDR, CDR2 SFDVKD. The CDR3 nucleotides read TGTGCCACCAGTGATCGGGGACGGCTTTATGGCTACACCTTC. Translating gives CATSDRGRLYGYTF.

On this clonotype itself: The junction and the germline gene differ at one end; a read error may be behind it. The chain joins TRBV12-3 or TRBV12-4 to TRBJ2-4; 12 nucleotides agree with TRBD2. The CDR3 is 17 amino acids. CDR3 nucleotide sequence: TGTGCCAGCAGTCTAGCGGGAGGGCCTACGGCCAAAAACATTCAGTACTTC. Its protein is CASSLAGGPTAKNIQYF.

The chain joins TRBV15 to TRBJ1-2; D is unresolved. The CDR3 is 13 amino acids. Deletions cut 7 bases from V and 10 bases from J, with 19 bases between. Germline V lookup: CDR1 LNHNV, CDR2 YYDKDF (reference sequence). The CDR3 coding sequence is TGTGCCACCACCCCTGGGCCCTCGAGGGCCTACACCTTC. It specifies CATTPGPSRAYTF.

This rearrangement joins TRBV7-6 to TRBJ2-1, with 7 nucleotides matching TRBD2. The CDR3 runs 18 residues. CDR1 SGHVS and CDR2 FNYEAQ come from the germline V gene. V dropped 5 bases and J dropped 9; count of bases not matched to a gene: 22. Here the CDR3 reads CASSPWWAGALSITEQFF. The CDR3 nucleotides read TGTGCCAGCAGCCCCTGGTGGGCGGGAGCCCTAAGTATCACTGAGCAGTTCTTC.